Shown below are 10 T cell receptor beta chains from a single sample sequenced in a study of Ad26.COV2.S vaccination and SARS-CoV-2 variants. Libraries were prepared by immunoSEQ multiplex PCR; TCRdb keeps only in-frame clonotypes and omits some of them. Among roughly 400,000 clones listed, about 92% were seen once. Treatment defined: about 20 received Ad26.COV2.S at low or high dose, single or two shots; about 5 received placebo; per-sample allocation not given. It was on day 63 after the first vaccine or placebo injection that samples were taken. The sample was peripheral blood, taken in a trial of Ad26.COV2.S vaccine versus placebo. The origin of the receptors is a person between 18 and 60 years old who received the Ad26.COV2.S COVID-19 vaccine or a placebo.

This clone was found once. This chain uses TRBV21-1 with TRBJ2-7; the table's D call, TRBD1, has no DNA check behind it. TRBV21-1 is a pseudogene segment. The CDR3 covers 13 residues. The CDR3 protein is CASSIPIAYEQYF. Written as DNA, the CDR3 is TGTGCCAGCAGCATCCCCATTGCCTACGAGCAGTACTTC.

This clone was counted once. The V and J genes are TRBV28 and TRBJ2-3; 12 bases are shared with TRBD2. The CDR3 is 15 residues long. CDR1 is MDHEN and CDR2 is SYDVKM in the germline V gene. V gave up 9 bases and J gave up 3 bases; unmatched junction bases: 7. The CDR3 DNA reads TGTGCCAGTCTCGGACTAGCGGGAATTACAGATACGCAGTATTTT. Its protein product is CASLGLAGITDTQYF.

CDR3 in amino acids: CASSLSSGRGQFF. The CDR3 DNA sequence: TGTGCCAGCAGTTTATCTAGCGGGAGGGGGCAGTTCTTC. J is TRBJ2-1 and V is TRBV27, with TRBD2 identical over 11 bases. V was pared by 0 bases and J by 12 bases, with 1 base of the junction left unmatched. This CDR3 has 13 residues. Germline V CDR1 and CDR2: MNHEY, SMNVEV (reference sequence).

The chain joins TRBV3-1 (or the pseudogene TRBV3-2) to TRBJ1-3; a possible D gene is TRBD1 (6 bases). Germline CDR1 LGHDT, CDR2 YNNKEL (reference sequence). Trimming removed 2 bases at V and 2 bases at J, with 10 bases between. The CDR3 is 15 amino acids. CDR3 sequence reads: CASSQLQGTGNTIYF. The CDR3 coding sequence is TGTGCCAGCAGCCAACTACAGGGAACTGGAAACACCATATATTTT.

This chain connects TRBV6-5 to TRBJ2-7; D uncertain. Trimming cost V 0 bases and J 0 bases, with 6 bases left between them. This CDR3 region has 14 residues. CDR1 and CDR2 (germline): MNHEY, SVGAGI. This CDR3 is CASSYSEGSYEQYF. The CDR3 nucleotides read TGTGCCAGCAGTTACTCGGAAGGCTCCTACGAGCAGTACTTC.

This chain links TRBV28 with TRBJ2-3; possible D gene TRBD1, 6 bases. Germline V gene sequence: CDR1 MDHEN, CDR2 SYDVKM. The CDR3 consists of 15 residues. Trimming took 6 bases from V and 2 from J, leaving 15 bases between them. CDR3 loop: CASSPLTGITDTQYF. In nucleotides, the CDR3 is TGTGCCAGCAGCCCTCTGACAGGAATCACAGATACGCAGTATTTT.

The chain carries TRBV6-5 and TRBJ1-2; 9 positions agree with TRBD1. V lost 7 bases, J lost 8 bases, and 11 bases stayed unmatched. In germline, CDR1 is MNHEY, CDR2 SVGAGI. The CDR3 spans 14 residues. CDR3 sequence (DNA): TGTGCCAGCACCAGACAGGGGGAAAAGTACGGCTACACCTTC. Encoded protein: CASTRQGEKYGYTF.

CDR3 sequence (DNA): TGCGCCAGCAGCCGGGACATTAACTATGGCTACACCTTC. It codes for CASSRDINYGYTF. This rearrangement joins TRBV4-3 to TRBJ1-2, with a weak D call TRBD1 (6 bases). This CDR3 comprises 13 residues. CDR1 and CDR2 (germline): LGHNA, YSLEER. Trimming took 4 bases from V and 1 from J, leaving 7 bases between them.

The chain couples TRBV5-6 to TRBJ2-5, with TRBD1 matching over 7 bases. The CDR3 is 13 residues long. The germline CDR1 and CDR2 sequences are SGHDT and YYEEEE. The J segment lost 5 bases and the V segment lost 3 bases, leaving 4 bases of the junction unmatched. In DNA form, the CDR3 reads TGTGCCAGCAGCTCCGGGACAGTGGAGACCCAGTACTTC. Amino acids: CASSSGTVETQYF.

V gene TRBV7-6 combines with J gene TRBJ1-5; tentatively, D is TRBD1 (5 bases). Germline V gene sequence: CDR1 SGHVS, CDR2 FNYEAQ. Trimming took off 1 base at V and 0 bases at J, with 13 bases between the two ends. The CDR3 runs to 17 residues. CDR3 bases: TGTGCCAGCAGCTTAGGGGCAGGGTTCTATAGCAATCAGCCCCAGCATTTT. This codes for CASSLGAGFYSNQPQHF.